The clone carrying this TCR beta chain came up a few times. As yet, its antigen is unknown. With 5 bases removed from V and 5 bases from J, the gap between germline ends came to 10 bases. Germline assignment: CDR1 MNHEY and CDR2 SVGAGI. This CDR3 spans 13 amino acids. The data derive from a study of blood T cells in healthy people across ages. Study-level findings and limits: Diversity estimates from one million T cells were considered underestimates.

Next came a second PCR, run for about 7 to 12 cycles, which used a sample-barcoded 5' primer along with a J-beta primer mix. TCRdb redid the calling of the 5' RACE reads with MiXCR, one entry per CDR3 protein. The top ten clones hold about 21% of a sample with approximately 1,700,000 distinct CDR3 sequences, roughly two fifths of them seen once. Each donor supplied roughly 10 milliliters of peripheral blood. Per sample, a minimum of 6.5 million PBMCs were isolated. The TCR sequence derives from a human donor in good health. The gene calls are TRBV6-5 and TRBJ1-5; D remains unclear. The sample comprised blood. In DNA, the CDR3 is TGTGCCAGCAGTACTATGAGGGATCAGCCCCAGCATTTT. Amino acid sequence: CASSTMRDQPQHF.